The 19 T cell receptor beta chains listed next were all sequenced from one sample in a study of OX40 agonist ivuxolimab in advanced cancers. Libraries were prepared by immunoSEQ multiplex PCR; TCRdb keeps only in-frame clonotypes and omits some of them. This table holds around 39,000 clones, about four fifths found once. Specimen: CD4+ or CD8+ T cells sorted from blood, collected in a trial of the OX40 agonist ivuxolimab. These receptors originate from an adult with an advanced solid tumor such as melanoma, head and neck, liver or kidney cancer.

The chain uses TRBV4-1 and TRBJ2-7; D remains ambiguous. This CDR3 comprises 15 residues. The germline V gene encodes CDR1 MGHRA and CDR2 YSYEKL. Trimming left V 2 bases short and J 3 bases short, with 14 bases between. This CDR3 is CASSQIVGSLYEQYF. The CDR3 nucleotides read TGCGCCAGCAGCCAAATCGTGGGCAGCCTCTACGAGCAGTACTTC.

This clone was seen only once. The V and J genes are TRBV19 and TRBJ2-3, with TRBD2 identical over 8 bases. CDR1 is LNHDA, CDR2 SQIVND, per germline (reference sequence). This CDR3 region has 15 residues. With 4 bases clipped from V and 5 bases from J, the junction kept 8 bases outside the gene matches. The DNA of the CDR3 is TGTGCCAGTAGTACCCACCGGGGGGGTGGAGATACGCAGTATTTT. Translating it yields CASSTHRGGGDTQYF.

The genes are TRBV6-1 and TRBJ1-5; no clear D. Germline lookup yields CDR1 MNHNS and CDR2 SASEGT. Between the trimmed V and J ends, which lost 2 bases and 6 bases, there was a span of 8 bases. The CDR3 totals 13 residues. The CDR3 DNA reads as TGTGCCAGCAGTGAAAGGGAAGGTCAGCCCCAGCATTTT. As protein: CASSEREGQPQHF.

The J gene is TRBJ2-7, the V gene TRBV10-3, with 11 positions matching TRBD2. This CDR3 comprises 16 residues. The V gene end was trimmed by 3 bases and the J gene end by 4 bases; junction bases not matched to a gene: 8. The germline gives CDR1 ENHRY, CDR2 SYGVKD. The chain's CDR3 is CAISEQTSGGKYEQYF. DNA of the CDR3: TGTGCCATCAGTGAACAAACTAGCGGGGGAAAATACGAGCAGTACTTC.

The chain has TRBV11-3 and TRBJ1-5; D is ambiguous. The V and J ends lost 1 base and 1 base respectively, with 14 bases between them. This CDR3 contains 17 residues. Germline V gene data show CDR1 as SGHNT and CDR2 as YENEEA. CDR3: CASSLGLVGISNQPQHF. The CDR3 DNA is TGTGCCAGCAGCTTAGGCCTTGTGGGGATCAGCAATCAGCCCCAGCATTTT.

The sample holds a few counts of this clone. J is TRBJ1-2 and V is TRBV5-8; a possible D gene is TRBD1 (5 bases). This CDR3 comprises 15 residues. The V gene's germline CDR1 is SGHTS and CDR2 YDEGEE. V lost 5 bases and J lost 0, with 14 bases in between. The CDR3: CASRMRGSANYGYTF. As DNA, the CDR3 is TGTGCCAGCAGGATGCGGGGCTCGGCTAACTATGGCTACACCTTC.

This sequence joins TRBV6-5 and TRBJ1-2; the D is unclear. The germline V and J ends were trimmed by 3 bases and 7 bases, with 18 bases remaining between them. The CDR3 runs to 15 residues. Per germline, CDR1 MNHEY and CDR2 SVGAGI. Written as DNA, the CDR3 is TGTGCCAGCAGTTATTCGGAGACGGACGGAGGTGGCTACACCTTC. It codes for CASSYSETDGGGYTF.

The chain combines TRBV7-9 with TRBJ2-7; D possibly corresponds to TRBD1 (5 bases). With 5 bases removed from V and 4 bases from J, the gap between germline ends came to 12 bases. Germline V CDR1 and CDR2: SEHNR, FQNEAQ (reference sequence). This CDR3 has 13 amino acids. The CDR3 coding sequence is TGTGCCAGCAGCCCGAGGACACAATACGAGCAGTACTTC. Protein product: CASSPRTQYEQYF.

This chain connects TRBV6-1 to TRBJ1-2; 7 nucleotides align to TRBD1. This CDR3 is built from 14 residues. CDR1 and CDR2 (germline): MNHNS, SASEGT. V gave up 7 bases and J gave up 3 bases; unmatched junction bases: 8. The CDR3 region is CASILFGQDYGYTF. In DNA, the CDR3 is TGTGCCAGCATCCTTTTCGGACAGGACTATGGCTACACCTTC.

This clone was found a few times. Other DNA sequences within the sample encode an identical CDR3. The genes are TRBV2 and TRBJ1-1; D gene ambiguous. Germline assignment: CDR1 SNHLY and CDR2 FYNNEI. V was pared by 8 bases and J by 1 base, with 8 bases between. The CDR3 has 12 residues. CDR3 DNA: TGTGCCAGCCGGGGAGAGAACACTGAAGCTTTCTTT. It specifies CASRGENTEAFF. Supplemented by reference TRBV2 and TRBJ1-1, the full variable domain reads EPEVTQTPSHQVTQMGQEVILRCVPISNHLYFYWYRQILGQKVEFLVSFYNNEISEKSEIFDDQFSVERPDGSNFTLKIRSTKLEDSAMYFCASRGENTEAFFGQGTRLTVV.

This clone is a singleton in its sample. The chain carries TRBV30 and TRBJ1-2, with D possibly being TRBD1 (5 bases). The length of the CDR3 is 15 residues. The V end was cut by 2 bases, the J end by 7 bases, with 20 bases between. Per the germline V gene, CDR1 is GTSNPN and CDR2 is SVGIG (reference sequence). Here the CDR3 reads CAWSPRDSQRVGYTF. CDR3 coding DNA: TGTGCCTGGAGTCCCCGGGACTCCCAAAGGGTTGGCTACACCTTC.

The CDR3: CASSEGPRFNQPQHF. The CDR3 DNA reads as TGTGCCAGCAGTGAAGGCCCCCGGTTCAATCAGCCCCAGCATTTT. V gene TRBV6-1 combines with J gene TRBJ1-5; D is unresolved. The V gene's germline CDR1 is MNHNS and CDR2 SASEGT. CDR3 size: 15 residues. Trimming cost V 1 base and J 3 bases, with 10 bases left between them.

This sequence joins TRBV11-2 and TRBJ1-1; D might be TRBD1 (6 bases). The CDR3 has 13 amino acids. Trimming pared 0 bases from V and 10 bases from J, leaving 12 bases between. In germline, CDR1 is SGHAT, CDR2 FQNNGV. CDR3 protein: CASSLDRKGGAFF. For the CDR3, the DNA is TGTGCCAGCAGCTTAGATCGGAAAGGGGGAGCTTTCTTT.

The V call is TRBV15, the J call TRBJ2-6; the D gene is possibly TRBD1 (5 bases). The CDR3 length is 15 residues. In germline, CDR1 is LNHNV, CDR2 YYDKDF (reference sequence). The V and J ends lost 4 bases and 3 bases respectively, with 10 bases between them. The CDR3 sequence is CATSTRVYGANVLTF. The DNA of the CDR3 is TGTGCCACCAGCACCAGGGTATATGGGGCCAACGTCCTGACTTTC.

The J gene is TRBJ2-3, the V gene TRBV2; 8 bases line up with TRBD2. From germline, CDR1 is SNHLY and CDR2 FYNNEI. V was clipped by 10 bases and J by 1 base; unmatched bases: 7. The CDR3 is 14 residues long. This CDR3 reads CAIRGLGRTDTQYF. In DNA form, the CDR3 reads TGTGCCATAAGGGGACTAGGTCGCACAGATACGCAGTATTTT.

The chain recombines TRBV7-9 with TRBJ2-6; 10 bases map to TRBD1. Germline V gene sequence: CDR1 SEHNR, CDR2 FQNEAQ (reference sequence). The V gene end was trimmed by 5 bases and the J gene end by 0 bases; junction bases not matched to a gene: 7. This CDR3 region has 18 residues. This CDR3 is CASSPGQGVYSGANVLTF. The CDR3 nucleotides are TGTGCCAGCAGCCCAGGACAGGGGGTTTACTCTGGGGCCAACGTCCTGACTTTC.

V is TRBV11-2 and J is TRBJ2-3, with TRBD1 matching 11 bases. CDR1 SGHAT and CDR2 FQNNGV come from the germline V gene. Trimming removed 5 bases from V and 6 bases from J; junction bases left unmatched: 7. This CDR3 has 15 residues. CDR3 sequence reads: CASSPRTGGADTQYF. The CDR3 DNA reads TGTGCCAGCAGCCCGCGGACAGGGGGCGCTGATACGCAGTATTTT.

This clone was counted a few times. The chain joins TRBV13 to TRBJ2-1; 7 positions agree with TRBD2. After removal of 5 bases from V and 3 bases from J, the junction contained 13 bases not matched to a gene. Looked up from germline, CDR1 is PRHDT and CDR2 is FYEKMQ (reference sequence). The length of the CDR3 is 17 residues. Here the CDR3 reads CASSRGAGTYYYNEQFF. Here the CDR3 DNA reads TGTGCCAGCAGCCGAGGAGCGGGGACCTACTACTACAATGAGCAGTTCTTC.

This sequence joins TRBV7-8 and TRBJ2-5, with no clear D. Trimming took 1 base from V and 5 from J, leaving 5 bases between them. The CDR3 runs to 12 residues. The germline gives CDR1 SGHVS, CDR2 FQNEAQ. This CDR3 reads CASSLDGETQYF. The CDR3 DNA reads TGTGCCAGCAGCTTAGACGGTGAGACCCAGTACTTC.